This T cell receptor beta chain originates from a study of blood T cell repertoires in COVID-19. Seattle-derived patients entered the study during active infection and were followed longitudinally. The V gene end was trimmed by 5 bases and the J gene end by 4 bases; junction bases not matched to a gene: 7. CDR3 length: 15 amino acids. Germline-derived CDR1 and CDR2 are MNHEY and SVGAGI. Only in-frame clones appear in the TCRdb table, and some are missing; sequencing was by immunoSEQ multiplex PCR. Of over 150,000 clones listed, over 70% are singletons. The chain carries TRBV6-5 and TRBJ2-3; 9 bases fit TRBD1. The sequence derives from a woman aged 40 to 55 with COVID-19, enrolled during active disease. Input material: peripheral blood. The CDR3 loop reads CASSPGTGHPDTQYF. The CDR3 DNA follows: TGTGCCAGCAGTCCCGGGACAGGGCACCCAGATACGCAGTATTTT.